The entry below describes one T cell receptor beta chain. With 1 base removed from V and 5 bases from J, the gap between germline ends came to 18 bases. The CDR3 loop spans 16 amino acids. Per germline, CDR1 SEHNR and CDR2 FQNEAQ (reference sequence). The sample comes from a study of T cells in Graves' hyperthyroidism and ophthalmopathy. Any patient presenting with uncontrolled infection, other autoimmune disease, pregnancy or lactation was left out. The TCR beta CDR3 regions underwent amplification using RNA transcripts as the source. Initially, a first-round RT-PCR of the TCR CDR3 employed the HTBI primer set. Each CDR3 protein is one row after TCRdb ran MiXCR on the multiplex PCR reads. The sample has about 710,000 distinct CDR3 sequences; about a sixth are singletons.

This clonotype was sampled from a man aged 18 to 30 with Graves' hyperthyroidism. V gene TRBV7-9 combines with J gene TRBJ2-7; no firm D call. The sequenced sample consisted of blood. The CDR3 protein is CASSLGLVQMGDEQYF. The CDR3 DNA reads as TGTGCCAGCAGCTTAGGCCTGGTACAGATGGGCGACGAGCAGTACTTC.